Listed below are T cell receptor beta chains from one sample, sequenced in a study of cytomegalovirus exposure and HLA in healthy donors. Assay used: immunoSEQ multiplex PCR; TCRdb lists only in-frame clones, some missing. The sample holds tens of thousands of clones, approximately 80% seen once. Sequencing used PBMCs. These receptors came from a male donor in good health and CMV-seronegative. CDR3s include the opening cysteine and the closing phenylalanine or tryptophan. Fields, in order: J gene, V gene, clone size, D gene, CDR3 protein, CDR3 DNA. A D gene is named only where the DNA matches it firmly. Only some rows state a clone size, as once, few, many or a class for expanded clones.

TRBJ2-7,TRBV7-2,NA,TRBD2,CASSSLAGGDSYEQYF,TGTGCCAGCAGCTCGCTAGCGGGGGGGGACTCTTACGAGCAGTACTTC
TRBJ1-4,TRBV5-1,NA,NA,CASSLGGRGDEKLFF,TGCGCCAGCAGCTTGGGGGGCAGGGGTGATGAAAAACTGTTTTTT
TRBJ2-1,TRBV7-2,NA,TRBD1,CASSFDRGPYNEQFF,TGTGCCAGCAGCTTCGACAGGGGACCCTACAATGAGCAGTTCTTC
TRBJ2-5,TRBV5-4,NA,TRBD2,CASSPQRGDQETQYF,TGCGCCAGCAGCCCTCAGCGGGGGGACCAAGAGACCCAGTACTTC
TRBJ1-1,TRBV27,NA,NA,CASSLSRGTEAFF,TGTGCCAGCAGTTTATCGAGGGGGACTGAAGCTTTCTTT
TRBJ2-7,TRBV27,NA,NA,CASAGHLSSYEQYF,TGTGCCAGCGCCGGACACCTAAGTTCCTACGAGCAGTACTTC
TRBJ1-2,TRBV27,NA,TRBD1,CASSEAIHRGRGYTF,TGTGCCAGCAGTGAAGCCATCCACAGGGGCCGGGGCTACACCTTC
TRBJ1-1,TRBV14,NA,NA,CASSQGAPGWREAFF,TGTGCCAGCAGCCAAGGGGCGCCTGGATGGCGTGAAGCTTTCTTT
TRBJ2-1,TRBV7-9,few,NA,CASSWDTNEQFF,TGTGCCAGCAGCTGGGACACCAATGAGCAGTTCTTC
TRBJ1-6,TRBV7-9,NA,TRBD1,CASSAGQGTSPLHF,TGTGCCAGCAGCGCAGGACAGGGAACTTCACCCCTCCACTTT
TRBJ1-2,TRBV2,NA,NA,CASRSGSFYGYTF,TGTGCCAGCAGATCCGGGTCTTTCTATGGCTACACCTTC
TRBJ1-1,TRBV5-4,NA,TRBD1,CASSLDRGRWTEAFF,TGTGCCAGCAGCTTGGACAGGGGGAGGTGGACTGAAGCTTTCTTT
TRBJ1-1,TRBV5-1,NA,NA,CASSPGTEAFF,TGCGCCAGCAGCCCAGGAACTGAAGCTTTCTTT
TRBJ1-1,TRBV9,NA,TRBD1,CASSPRQGWSTEAFF,TGTGCCAGCAGCCCGAGACAGGGGTGGTCCACTGAAGCTTTCTTT
TRBJ1-3,TRBV19,NA,NA,CASSIDRESGNTIYF,TGTGCCAGTAGTATAGACAGGGAATCTGGAAACACCATATATTTT
TRBJ1-6,TRBV5-1,NA,TRBD1,CASSEGQLYNSPLHF,TGCGCCAGCAGCGAGGGACAGCTTTATAATTCACCCCTCCACTTT
TRBJ2-3,TRBV2,NA,NA,CASSEDRHSDTQYF,TGTGCCAGCAGTGAGGACAGACATTCGGATACGCAGTATTTT
TRBJ1-4,TRBV14,NA,TRBD1,CASSLQGWTNEKLFF,TGTGCCAGCAGCCTACAGGGGTGGACTAATGAAAAACTGTTTTTT
TRBJ2-1,TRBV9,NA,TRBD2,CASSVVAGADNEQFF,TGTGCCAGCAGCGTAGTAGCGGGGGCCGACAATGAGCAGTTCTTC
TRBJ1-3,TRBV7-2,NA,NA,CASSLGAGPGSGNTIYF,TGTGCCAGCAGCTTAGGGGCGGGCCCAGGCTCTGGAAACACCATATATTTT
TRBJ2-2,TRBV7-7,NA,NA,CASSPVGGDTGELFF,TGTGCTAGCAGCCCCGTAGGCGGGGACACCGGGGAGCTGTTTTTT
TRBJ1-5,TRBV2,NA,NA,CASTMNRMSNQPQHF,TGTGCCAGCACTATGAACAGGATGAGCAATCAGCCCCAGCATTTT
TRBJ2-1,TRBV19,NA,TRBD2,CASSIEGWSLAEDNEQFF,TGTGCCAGTAGTATAGAGGGGTGGAGTCTAGCGGAAGACAATGAGCAGTTCTTC
TRBJ1-5,TRBV4-3,NA,NA,CASSQESGQANQPQHF,TGCGCCAGCAGCCAAGAGAGCGGGCAGGCCAATCAGCCCCAGCATTTT
TRBJ2-1,TRBV2,few,TRBD1,CASSEQGAYNEQFF,TGTGCCAGCAGTGAACAGGGGGCCTACAATGAGCAGTTCTTC
TRBJ2-1,TRBV27,NA,NA,CASSFGSGLNEQFF,TGTGCCAGCAGTTTTGGGTCAGGACTCAATGAGCAGTTCTTC
TRBJ2-3,TRBV6-6,NA,TRBD2,CASRPPRDYTDTQYF,TGTGCCAGCAGGCCTCCCCGGGACTACACAGATACGCAGTATTTT
TRBJ2-7,TRBV6-5,NA,NA,CASRTTGTTLEQYF,TGTGCCAGCAGAACGACGGGGACAACCCTCGAGCAGTACTTC
TRBJ2-7,TRBV5-8,NA,NA,CASSAGGGEGYEQYF,TGTGCCAGCAGCGCTGGGGGGGGCGAAGGGTACGAGCAGTACTTC
TRBJ2-7,TRBV5-6,NA,TRBD1,CASSPLRDRVGDEQYF,TGTGCCAGCAGCCCCCTCAGAGACAGGGTCGGGGACGAGCAGTACTTC
TRBJ2-5,TRBV6-4,NA,TRBD2,CASSKTSGGETQYF,TGTGCCAGCAGCAAGACTAGCGGGGGAGAGACCCAGTACTTC
TRBJ2-3,TRBV6-1,NA,TRBD2,CAISGLESDTQYF,TGTGCCATCAGTGGACTAGAATCAGATACGCAGTATTTT
TRBJ2-3,TRBV6-5,few,TRBD1,CASRSGGPDTQYF,TGTGCCAGCAGATCAGGGGGCCCAGATACGCAGTATTTT
TRBJ2-3,TRBV9,NA,NA,CASSRDGTPSTDTQYF,TGTGCCAGCAGTAGAGATGGGACTCCTAGCACAGATACGCAGTATTTT
TRBJ1-2,TRBV19,NA,TRBD1,CASSPHGTGGDYGYTF,TGTGCCAGTAGCCCTCATGGGACAGGGGGCGACTATGGCTACACCTTC
TRBJ1-2,TRBV19,NA,NA,CASSPGFYGYTF,TGTGCCAGTAGCCCGGGGTTCTATGGCTACACCTTC
TRBJ1-5,TRBV19,NA,NA,CASSIRGVSQPQHF,TGTGCCAGTAGTATTCGGGGGGTTAGTCAGCCCCAGCATTTT
TRBJ2-3,TRBV7-2,NA,TRBD2,CASSLRTSGDDTQYF,TGTGCCAGCAGCCTGAGGACTAGCGGGGACGATACGCAGTATTTT
TRBJ2-3,TRBV11-3,NA,NA,CASSTTGTDTQYF,TGTGCCAGCAGCACCACAGGCACAGATACGCAGTATTTT
TRBJ2-7,TRBV6-1,NA,NA,CASSAGSGSYEQYF,TGTGCCAGCAGTGCTGGCAGCGGGTCCTACGAGCAGTACTTC
TRBJ2-5,TRBV7-2,NA,NA,CASSSSSTTGVETQYF,TGTGCCAGCAGCTCCTCATCCACCACCGGGGTCGAGACCCAGTACTTC
TRBJ1-3,TRBV7-3,NA,TRBD1,CASSLNAAGGTGNTIYF,TGTGCCAGCAGCTTAAATGCGGCAGGGGGCACGGGAAACACCATATATTTT
TRBJ1-1,TRBV2,NA,NA,CASIGPSGGAFF,TGTGCCAGCATTGGTCCCTCCGGGGGGGCTTTCTTT
TRBJ2-2,TRBV6-1,NA,NA,CASSEGLGRELFF,TGTGCCAGCAGTGAGGGGTTGGGGCGGGAGCTGTTTTTT
TRBJ1-2,TRBV7-9,NA,NA,CASSLWDSDNYGYTF,TGTGCCAGCAGCTTATGGGACTCAGATAACTATGGCTACACCTTC
TRBJ2-1,TRBV30,few,NA,CAWSVPGEQFF,TGTGCCTGGAGTGTACCCGGTGAGCAGTTCTTC
TRBJ2-3,TRBV6-5,NA,TRBD2,CASSSGSTDTQYF,TGTGCCAGCTCTAGCGGGAGCACAGATACGCAGTATTTT